Below, 3 T cell receptor beta chains from the same sample are listed, as sequenced in a study of technical replicates of blood from a handful of donors. The table came from immunoSEQ multiplex PCR; TCRdb's copy has only in-frame clones and leaves some out. The repertoire includes about 100,000 clones, approximately 94% of them detected once, and roughly 0.24% sits in the top ten. Sequenced input: T cells isolated from PBMCs. These receptors all stem from a human donor in good health.

J is TRBJ1-6 and V is TRBV7-3, with D unclear. V was trimmed by 5 bases and J by 7 bases, leaving 15 bases between them. The CDR3 totals 15 residues. CDR1 is SGHTA, CDR2 FQGTGA, per germline. CDR3 protein: CASSERAEGNSPLHF. DNA of the CDR3: TGTGCCAGCAGCGAGCGGGCGGAGGGCAATTCACCCCTCCACTTT.

This clone is a singleton in its sample. The chain couples TRBV10-3 to TRBJ2-1; D not resolved. Trimming left V 2 bases short and J 5 bases short, with 16 bases between. Germline CDR1 reads ENHRY; CDR2 reads SYGVKD. The CDR3 loop spans 16 amino acids. In DNA form, the CDR3 reads TGTGCCATCAGTGAGACGGAGCTCGGGTCTCACAATGAGCAGTTCTTC. The encoded protein is CAISETELGSHNEQFF.

The CDR3 loop is CASSFRGLGPYNEQFF. The CDR3 DNA follows: TGTGCCAGCAGTTTCCGGGGACTAGGGCCCTACAATGAGCAGTTCTTC. J is TRBJ2-1 and V is TRBV27, with 8 bases fitting TRBD2. Trimming removed 3 bases from V and 2 bases from J; junction bases left unmatched: 6. CDR1 and CDR2 (germline): MNHEY, SMNVEV (reference sequence). The CDR3 spans 16 residues.